This is a list of T cell receptor beta chains from one sample in a study of blood T cell repertoires in COVID-19. Assay: immunoSEQ multiplex PCR; the TCRdb copy retains only in-frame clones and omits some. The repertoire holds a few hundred thousand clones, with about 88% as singletons. Sequenced input: peripheral blood. Source of these receptors: a man aged 55-75 years who had recovered from COVID-19. Each CDR3 is given without its conserved first and last residue. D genes are given only for firm matches. Size is stated for part of the rows, as once, few or many counts, or as a class when the clone is expanded.

TRBJ2-1	TRBD1	.	TRBV3-1/TRBV3-2	ASSNRQGSGYNEQF
TRBJ1-1	.	.	TRBV9	ASSGLEGDTEAF
TRBJ1-6	TRBD1	.	TRBV19	ATKDRLLSNSPLH
TRBJ1-5	.	.	TRBV7-2	ASSPTSTGSNQPQH
TRBJ1-2	TRBD1	.	TRBV12-3/TRBV12-4	ASSPDRGYGYT
TRBJ1-4	.	few	TRBV7-8	ASSLLGSLNEKLF
TRBJ1-4	.	.	TRBV5-1	ASSTTVGLEKLF
TRBJ2-5	.	.	TRBV4-2	ASSQDLGGYQETQY
TRBJ2-7	TRBD2	.	TRBV19	ASSKTSGFYEQY
TRBJ2-1	TRBD2	.	TRBV6-2/TRBV6-3	ASSYRTGLAGGLNNEQF
TRBJ2-5	TRBD1	.	TRBV27	ASSRTGILETQY